This T cell receptor beta chain emerged from a study of blood T cell repertoires in COVID-19. In the study overall: T cells, B-cell-depleted T cells, or PBMCs supplied cDNA or gDNA.

The CDR3 extends over 15 amino acids. Deletions cut 3 bases from V and 6 bases from J, with 20 bases between. CDR1 is DFQATT, CDR2 SNEGSKA, per germline (reference sequence). Using immunoSEQ multiplex PCR, the repertoire was profiled, and TCRdb retains in-frame clones only, with some absent. The table records some 190,000 clones, about 77% of them present only once. The specimen sequenced was PBMCs or T cells enriched from blood (not recorded which). This chain links TRBV20-1 with TRBJ1-1, with D hard to call. This clonotype originated in a woman between 45 and 65 years old with acute COVID-19. CDR3 sequence (DNA): TGCAGTGCTAGTTGGGCCAGCTCGATAGTCGCTGAAGCTTTCTTT. It translates to CSASWASSIVAEAFF.